This TCR beta chain was documented in a study of PD-L1 blockade in urothelial cancer. The CDR3 loop spans 16 amino acids. CDR1 and CDR2 from the germline V gene are KGHSH and LQKENI. V gave up 2 bases and J gave up 1 base, with 12 bases separating them. Only in-frame clones appear in the TCRdb table, and some are missing; sequencing was by immunoSEQ multiplex PCR. This table has about 91,000 clones, approximately 91% appearing once. Patients' cancers were locally advanced or metastatic urothelial carcinomas. This clonotype originated in a man between 60 and 75 years old with urothelial cancer. The genes are TRBV18 and TRBJ1-3; maybe TRBD1 (5 bases). Material: PBMCs, obtained around atezolizumab (anti-PD-L1) treatment. CDR3: CASSPTRAVSGNTIYF. Written as DNA, the CDR3 is TGTGCCAGCTCACCAACCAGGGCTGTGTCTGGAAACACCATATATTTT.